The clone carrying this T cell receptor beta chain was detected many times. This entry comes from a study of regulatory T cells in long-lasting Graves disease. As for time point: newly diagnosed GD, antithyroid drugs for less than 3 months. PBMCs were the source of the RNA used for TCR sequencing. CDR3 regions were amplified by Arm-PCR using iRepertoire HTBI primers to build TCR beta libraries. TCRdb re-analysed the multiplex PCR reads in MiXCR, keeping a single row per CDR3 protein. Counted here are about 430,000 distinct CDR3 sequences, 15% occurring once; the ten biggest clones make up 7.8%. The CDR3 consists of 17 residues. The germline V gene has CDR1 SGHNT and CDR2 YENEEA. Trimming removed 1 base at V and 0 bases at J, with 12 bases between. This same sample was also part of a study on T cells in Graves' hyperthyroidism and ophthalmopathy.

The chain combines TRBV11-3 with TRBJ2-2, with D tentatively TRBD1 or TRBD2 (5 bases each). This specimen consisted of peripheral blood mononuclear cells (PBMCs), obtained at new diagnosis, from a patient treated with antithyroid drugs. The origin of this receptor is a middle-aged woman with Graves disease. The CDR3 DNA reads TGTGCCAGCAGCTTAGGAAGGGGTAGCGCGAACACCGGGGAGCTGTTTTTT. Translating gives CASSLGRGSANTGELFF.